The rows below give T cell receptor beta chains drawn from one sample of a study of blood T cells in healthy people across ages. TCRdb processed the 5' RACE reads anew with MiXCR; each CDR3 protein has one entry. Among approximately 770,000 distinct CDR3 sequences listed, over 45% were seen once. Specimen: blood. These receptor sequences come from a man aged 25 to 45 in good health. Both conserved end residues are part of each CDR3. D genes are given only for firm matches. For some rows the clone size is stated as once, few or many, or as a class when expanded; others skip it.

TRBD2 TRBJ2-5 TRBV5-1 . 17 TGCGCCAGCAGGCTCGCCCCGACTAGCGGGGGACAAGAGACCCAGTACTTC CASRLAPTSGGQETQYF
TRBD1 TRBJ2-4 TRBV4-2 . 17 TGTGCCAGCAGCCAAGAGTGGGCAGGGGGATTGGGAAACATTCAGTACTTC CASSQEWAGGLGNIQYF
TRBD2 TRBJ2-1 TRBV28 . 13 TGTGCCATTAGGCGGGAGAGGCTTCGTGAGCAGTTCTTC CAIRRERLREQFF
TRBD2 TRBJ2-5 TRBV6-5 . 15 TGTGCCAGCAGAGAACCGGGACTAGCGGGAGAGACCCAGTACTTC CASREPGLAGETQYF
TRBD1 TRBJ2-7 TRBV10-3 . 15 TGTGCCATCAGTGACATCGACAGGGAGCAATACGAGCAGTACTTC CAISDIDREQYEQYF
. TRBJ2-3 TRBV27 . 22 TGTGCCAGCAGCCCCGGGTCGTTGGTGCTTGTCGTCGAGGGACATAGCACAGATACGCAGTATTTT CASSPGSLVLVVEGHSTDTQYF
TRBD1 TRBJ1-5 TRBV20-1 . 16 TGCAGTGCTAGAGATCCGTGGGACAGAGACAATCAGCCCCAGCATTTT CSARDPWDRDNQPQHF
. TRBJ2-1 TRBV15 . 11 TGTGCCACCAGCAGCGACAATGAGCAGTTCTTC CATSSDNEQFF
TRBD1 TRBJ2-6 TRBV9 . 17 TGTGCCAGCAGCGTAGTGCGACAGGGGGCTGGGGCCAACGTCCTGACTTTC CASSVVRQGAGANVLTF
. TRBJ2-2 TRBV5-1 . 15 TGCGCCAGCAGCTCCAGACTTACGAACACCGGGGAGCTGTTTTTT CASSSRLTNTGELFF
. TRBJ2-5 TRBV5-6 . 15 TGTGCCAGCAGCAGATACAGTGGGCATGGAGAGACCCAGTACTTC CASSRYSGHGETQYF
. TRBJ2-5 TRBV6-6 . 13 TGTGCCAGCAGTTACCGAGGTGTAGAGACCCAGTACTTC CASSYRGVETQYF
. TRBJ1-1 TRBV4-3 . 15 TGCGCCAGCAGCCAAGATACGGGGTACCCCACTGAAGCTTTCTTT CASSQDTGYPTEAFF
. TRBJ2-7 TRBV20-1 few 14 TGCAGTGCTAGAGATTATGCTCACTCCTACGAGCAGTACTTC CSARDYAHSYEQYF
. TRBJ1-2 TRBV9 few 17 TGTGCCAGCAGCGCCCAGTCCAAGATAGGGGGTATCTATGGCTACACCTTC CASSAQSKIGGIYGYTF
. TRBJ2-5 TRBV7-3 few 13 TGTGCCAGCAGCCCCTCAGTCGGGGAGACCCAGTACTTC CASSPSVGETQYF
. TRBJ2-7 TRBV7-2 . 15 TGTGCCAGCACCGAGCAGAAACTCAGCTCCTACGAGCAGTACTTC CASTEQKLSSYEQYF
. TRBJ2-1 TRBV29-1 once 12 TGCAGCGTTGTGTCTTATGCTGATGAGCAGTTCTTC CSVVSYADEQFF
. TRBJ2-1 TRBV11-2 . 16 TGTGCCAGCAGAGACTGGAGGGGGACTACTTACAATGAGCAGTTCTTC CASRDWRGTTYNEQFF
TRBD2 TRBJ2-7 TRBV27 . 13 TGTGCCAGCCGTCTAGCGGGAGCTACTGAGCAGTACTTC CASRLAGATEQYF
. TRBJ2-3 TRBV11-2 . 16 TGTGCCAGCAGCTTACGACCCCAATGGAACACAGATACGCAGTATTTT CASSLRPQWNTDTQYF
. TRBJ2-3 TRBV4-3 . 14 TGCGCCAGCAGCCAGACTACTAGCACAGATACGCAGTATTTT CASSQTTSTDTQYF
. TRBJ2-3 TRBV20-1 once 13 TGCAGTGCTAGAGACCCCAATGAAGATACGCAGTATTTT CSARDPNEDTQYF
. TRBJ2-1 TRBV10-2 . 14 TGCGCCAGCCAGGAAGGGGGGCCCTTCAATGAGCAGTTCTTC CASQEGGPFNEQFF
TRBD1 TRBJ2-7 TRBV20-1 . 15 TGCAGTGCTAGTTCCACAGGGGTCAGCTCCTACGAGCAGTACTTC CSASSTGVSSYEQYF
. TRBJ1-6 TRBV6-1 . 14 TGTGCCAGCAGAACGGGACCTTTCAATTCACCCCTCCACTTT CASRTGPFNSPLHF
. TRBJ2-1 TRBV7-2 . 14 TGTGCCAGCAGCTTAGCCCTTGACTACAATGAGCAGTTCTTC CASSLALDYNEQFF
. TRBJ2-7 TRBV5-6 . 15 TGTGCCAGCACCGGAGGTCGTATCCAACACAATGAGCAGTACTTC CASTGGRIQHNEQYF
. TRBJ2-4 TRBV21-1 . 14 TGTGCCAGCAGCACGCCTTATACAAAAAACATTCAGTACTTC CASSTPYTKNIQYF
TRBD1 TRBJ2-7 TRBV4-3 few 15 TGCGCCAGCAGCCAAGATTGGACAGGGGGCAGGGAGCAGTACTTC CASSQDWTGGREQYF
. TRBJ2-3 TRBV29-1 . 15 TGCAGTGCGCTGGGTCTTGGGGCAGTAAGAGATACGCAGTATTTT CSALGLGAVRDTQYF
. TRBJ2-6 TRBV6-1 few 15 TGTGCCAGCAGTGAAGCGGGGGGTGGGGCCAACGTCCTGACTTTC CASSEAGGGANVLTF
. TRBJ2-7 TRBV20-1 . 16 TGCAGTGCTAGTCCCGCAGAGGGTAGAACGGCCTACGAGCAGTACTTC CSASPAEGRTAYEQYF
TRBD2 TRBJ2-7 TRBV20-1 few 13 TGCAGTGCTAGACTAGCGGGTTTCTACGAGCAGTACTTC CSARLAGFYEQYF
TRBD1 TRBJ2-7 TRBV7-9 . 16 TGTGCCAGCAGCTTCGCGACAGGGGCCCTCGCCTACGAGCAGTACTTC CASSFATGALAYEQYF
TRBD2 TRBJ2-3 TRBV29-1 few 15 TGCAGCGTTGCGAAGGCTAGCGGGAGTCAAGATACGCAGTATTTT CSVAKASGSQDTQYF
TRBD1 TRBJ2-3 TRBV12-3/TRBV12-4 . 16 TGTGCCAGCAGTTTAGTCCAGGGGGCGTGCACAGATACGCAGTATTTT CASSLVQGACTDTQYF
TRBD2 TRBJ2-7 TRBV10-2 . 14 TGCGCCAGCAGTGCGGGGGGGAGCTCCTACGAGCAGTACTTC CASSAGGSSYEQYF
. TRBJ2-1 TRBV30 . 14 TGTGCCTGGAGTCTGGGGGGCCAGCGGAATGAGCAGTTCTTC CAWSLGGQRNEQFF
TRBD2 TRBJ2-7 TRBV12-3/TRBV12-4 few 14 TGTGCCAGCACTACTCTAGCGGGCTCCTACGAGCAGTACTTC CASTTLAGSYEQYF
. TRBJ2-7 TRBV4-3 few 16 TGCGCCAGCAGCCAAGAGGGGGGTAGGGGTGTAAATGAGCAGTACTTC CASSQEGGRGVNEQYF
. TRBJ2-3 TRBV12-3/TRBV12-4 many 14 TGTGCCAGCAGTTTAGCCTCTAGCACAGATACGCAGTATTTT CASSLASSTDTQYF
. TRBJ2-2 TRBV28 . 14 TGTGCCAGTGACCTGGCGATGGGGGGCGGGGAGCTGTTTTTT CASDLAMGGGELFF
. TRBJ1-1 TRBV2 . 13 TGTGCCAGTTCGACAGGCATGAACACTGAAGCTTTCTTT CASSTGMNTEAFF
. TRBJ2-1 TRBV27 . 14 TGTGCCAGCAGTGCCCGAGTTGGCAGGGAGAGGCAGTTCTTC CASSARVGRERQFF
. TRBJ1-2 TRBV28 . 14 TGTGCCAGCAGTCAAACGTCGGGCCTCTATGGCTACACCTTC CASSQTSGLYGYTF
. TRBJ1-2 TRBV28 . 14 TGTGCCAGCAGCCTGTTTCCCAGGGGCTATGGCTACACCTTC CASSLFPRGYGYTF
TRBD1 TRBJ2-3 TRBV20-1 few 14 TGCAGTGCTGCAGACAGGGGGGTCACAGATACGCAGTATTTT CSAADRGVTDTQYF
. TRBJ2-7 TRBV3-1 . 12 TGTGCCAGCAGCGGACAGAAAGACGAGCAGTACTTC CASSGQKDEQYF
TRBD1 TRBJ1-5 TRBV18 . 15 TGTGCCAGCTCCCCGGGACAGGAGTACAATCAGCCCCAGCATTTT CASSPGQEYNQPQHF
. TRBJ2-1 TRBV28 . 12 TGTGCCAGCAGTTTCGCGGAGAAAGAGCAGTTCTTC CASSFAEKEQFF
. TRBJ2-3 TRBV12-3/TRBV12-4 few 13 TGTGCCAGCAGTTTAGCGCTTAGAGATACGCAGTATTTT CASSLALRDTQYF
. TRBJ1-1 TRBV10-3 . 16 TGTGCCATCAGTGAGACAGACTTAACAGGGAACACTGAAGCTTTCTTT CAISETDLTGNTEAFF
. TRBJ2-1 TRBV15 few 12 TGTGCCACCAGCAAAGACCGGCGCGAGCAGTTCTTC CATSKDRREQFF
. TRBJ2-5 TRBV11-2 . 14 TGTGCCAGCAGCTTAGCCCAGGGTGAAGAGACCCAGTACTTC CASSLAQGEETQYF
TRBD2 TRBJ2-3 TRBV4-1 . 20 TGCGCCAGCAGCTGGATGCGGGACGTACTAGCGGGAGGGCCTGAAGATACGCAGTATTTT CASSWMRDVLAGGPEDTQYF
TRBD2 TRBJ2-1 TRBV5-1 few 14 TGCGCCAGCACCCGAGTCCTAGCGGACAATGAGCAGTTCTTC CASTRVLADNEQFF
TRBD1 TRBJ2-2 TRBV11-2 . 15 TGTGCCAGCAGCTTAAGACAGGGGCCGACCGGGGAGCTGTTTTTT CASSLRQGPTGELFF